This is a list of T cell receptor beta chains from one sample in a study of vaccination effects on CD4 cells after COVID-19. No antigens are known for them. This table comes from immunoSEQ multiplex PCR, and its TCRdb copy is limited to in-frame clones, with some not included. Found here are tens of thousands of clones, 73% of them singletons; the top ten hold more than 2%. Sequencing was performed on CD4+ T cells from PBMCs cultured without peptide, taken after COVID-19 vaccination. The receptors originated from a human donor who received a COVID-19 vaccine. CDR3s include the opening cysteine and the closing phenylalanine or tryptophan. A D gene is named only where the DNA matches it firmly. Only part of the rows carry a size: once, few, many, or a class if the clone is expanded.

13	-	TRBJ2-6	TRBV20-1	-	TGCAGTGCTAGTAACTCTGGGGCCAACGTCCTGACTTTC	CSASNSGANVLTF
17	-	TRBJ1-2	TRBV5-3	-	TGTGCCAGAAGACGGACCGGGACTCGAGAATCCCCTCGGGGCTACACCTTC	CARRRTGTRESPRGYTF
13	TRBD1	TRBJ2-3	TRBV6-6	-	TGTGCCATCCAGACAGGGGGCTCAGATACGCAGTATTTT	CAIQTGGSDTQYF
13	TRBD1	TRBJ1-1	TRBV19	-	TGTGCCAGTAGTACAGGGGGGGTCACTGAAGCTTTCTTT	CASSTGGVTEAFF
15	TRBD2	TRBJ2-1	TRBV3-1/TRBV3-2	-	TGTGCCAGCAGCCATTTCGGGGGGACCCGCAATGAGCAGTTCTTC	CASSHFGGTRNEQFF
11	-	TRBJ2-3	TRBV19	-	TGTGCCAGTAGTTGGGGGGATACGCAGTATTTT	CASSWGDTQYF
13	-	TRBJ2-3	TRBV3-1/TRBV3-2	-	TGTGCCAGCAGTCGACAGGGCACAGATACGCAGTATTTT	CASSRQGTDTQYF
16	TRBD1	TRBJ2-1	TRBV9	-	TGTGCCAGCAGCGCCCGACAGGGCCAACTATACAATGAGCAGTTCTTC	CASSARQGQLYNEQFF
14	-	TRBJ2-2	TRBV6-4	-	TGTGCCTCCTCCTTCGGGGTTGGCACCGGGGAGCTGTTTTTT	CASSFGVGTGELFF
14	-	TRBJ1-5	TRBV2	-	TGTGCCAGCAGTGAAGACGAGGGAAGTCAGCCCCAGCATTTT	CASSEDEGSQPQHF
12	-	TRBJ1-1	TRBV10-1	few	TGCGCCAGCAGTCCAGGGATAACTGAAGCTTTCTTT	CASSPGITEAFF
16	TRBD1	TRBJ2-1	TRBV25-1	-	TGTGCCAGCAGTGAATATACGGGACAGGGGGCCGATGAGCAGTTCTTC	CASSEYTGQGADEQFF
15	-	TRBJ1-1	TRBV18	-	TGTGCCAGCTCACCTGGAGGGACATTGAACACTGAAGCTTTCTTT	CASSPGGTLNTEAFF
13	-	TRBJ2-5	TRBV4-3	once	TGCGCCAGCAGCCAAGAATTGAGAGAGACCCAGTACTTC	CASSQELRETQYF
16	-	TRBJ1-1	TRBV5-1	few	TGCGCCAGCAGCTTGGGGGGGGTCTACAGGGACACTGAAGCTTTCTTT	CASSLGGVYRDTEAFF
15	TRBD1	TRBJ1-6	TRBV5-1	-	TGCGCCAGCAGCTTACAGGGGATGTATAATTCACCCCTCCACTTT	CASSLQGMYNSPLHF
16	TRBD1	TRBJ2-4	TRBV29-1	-	TGCAGCGTTGGGGGGGGGACAGGGGGCTCCAAAAACATTCAGTACTTC	CSVGGGTGGSKNIQYF
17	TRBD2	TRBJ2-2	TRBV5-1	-	TGCGCCAGCAGCAGTACACCGGGACTAGCGGCCACCGGGGAGCTGTTTTTT	CASSSTPGLAATGELFF
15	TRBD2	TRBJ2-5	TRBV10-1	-	TGCGCCAGCAGTGAAATTAGCGGGGGAAAGGAGACCCAGTACTTC	CASSEISGGKETQYF
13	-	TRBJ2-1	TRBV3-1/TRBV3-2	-	TGTGCCAGCAGCCCTCCCGGGTACAATGAGCAGTTCTTC	CASSPPGYNEQFF
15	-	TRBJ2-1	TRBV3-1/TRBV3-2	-	TGTGCCAGCAGCCAAAGGGGGGGGCTGGGAAATGAGCAGTTCTTC	CASSQRGGLGNEQFF
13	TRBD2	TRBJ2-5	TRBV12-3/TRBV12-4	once	TGTGCCAGCAGTTTTTGGGGGGGAGAGACCCAGTACTTC	CASSFWGGETQYF
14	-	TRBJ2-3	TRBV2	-	TGTGCCAGCCGCCCGGCGGGGGCCAGAGATACGCAGTATTTT	CASRPAGARDTQYF
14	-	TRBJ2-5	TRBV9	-	TGTGCCAGCAGCCCCAGTAGCGGCCAAGAGACCCAGTACTTC	CASSPSSGQETQYF
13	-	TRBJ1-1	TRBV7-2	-	TGTGCCAGCAGCTTAGATCGGAACACTGAAGCTTTCTTT	CASSLDRNTEAFF
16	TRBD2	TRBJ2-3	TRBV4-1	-	TGCGCCAGCAGCCAGAGGCGGGGGGGCGACACAGATACGCAGTATTTT	CASSQRRGGDTDTQYF
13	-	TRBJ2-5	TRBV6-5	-	TGTGCCAGCAGAACAGGGAGCACAAAGACCCAGTACTTC	CASRTGSTKTQYF
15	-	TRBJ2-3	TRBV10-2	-	TGCGCCAGCAGCCTGGCACCTCCAACATCAGATACGCAGTATTTT	CASSLAPPTSDTQYF
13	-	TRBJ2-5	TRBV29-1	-	TGCAGCGTGAGACGGGGAGAAGGAGAGACCCAGTACTTC	CSVRRGEGETQYF
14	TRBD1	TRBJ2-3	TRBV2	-	TGTGCCAGCAGTGTCGACAGGGTGACAGATACGCAGTATTTT	CASSVDRVTDTQYF